This entry lists 19 T cell receptor beta chains sequenced from one sample in a study of OX40 agonist ivuxolimab in advanced cancers. The method was immunoSEQ multiplex PCR; TCRdb's version includes in-frame clones alone and lacks a portion of them. The sample includes roughly 46,000 clones, nearly 90% seen only once; the top ten take about 0.58%. This sample comprised CD4+ or CD8+ T cells sorted from blood, obtained in a trial of the OX40 agonist ivuxolimab. These receptors all come from an adult with an advanced solid tumor such as melanoma, head and neck, liver or kidney cancer.

This sequence joins TRBV30 and TRBJ2-1; 12 bases fit TRBD2. This CDR3 has 15 residues. Germline V gene sequence: CDR1 GTSNPN, CDR2 SVGIG (reference sequence). V lost 1 base to trimming and J lost 7 bases; unmatched junction nucleotides: 5. CDR3 sequence: CAWSGLAGVRNEQFF. The CDR3 nucleotides read TGTGCCTGGAGTGGACTAGCGGGAGTTAGGAATGAGCAGTTCTTC.

V is TRBV7-6 and J is TRBJ2-7; 8 bases agree with TRBD2. The trim removed 2 bases at V and 4 bases at J, leaving 4 bases unmatched. The CDR3 sequence is 14 residues long. The V gene's germline CDR1 is SGHVS and CDR2 FNYEAQ. CDR3 loop: CASSLMGLVYEQYF. The CDR3 DNA reads TGTGCCAGCAGCTTAATGGGACTAGTTTACGAGCAGTACTTC.

The J gene is TRBJ2-2, the V gene TRBV28, with 8 bases matching TRBD1. Germline V lookup: CDR1 MDHEN, CDR2 SYDVKM. The CDR3 is 15 amino acids. Trimming at V came to 6 bases and at J to 7 bases, leaving 10 bases not matched to a gene. The CDR3: CASRRDRGWSGELFF. CDR3 DNA sequence: TGTGCCAGCAGACGTGACAGGGGTTGGAGCGGGGAGCTGTTTTTT.

CDR3 amino acids: CASSWTSDTGELFF. CDR3 coding DNA: TGCGCCAGCAGCTGGACTAGTGACACCGGGGAGCTGTTTTTT. This rearrangement joins TRBV5-1 to TRBJ2-2, with 7 bases aligning to TRBD2. Germline CDR1 is SGHRS and CDR2 is YFSETQ. Losses at the gene ends were 3 bases for V and 3 bases for J; bases not matched to a gene: 2. The CDR3 is 14 residues long.

The V call is TRBV6-1, the J call TRBJ2-1; TRBD2 is a possible D gene (6 bases). The germline V and J ends were trimmed by 8 bases and 12 bases, with 20 bases remaining between them. CDR1 MNHNS and CDR2 SASEGT come from the germline V gene. The CDR3 loop spans 13 amino acids. CDR3 amino acids: CASGGTAGIRQFF. The CDR3, as DNA: TGTGCCAGCGGGGGGACTGCAGGGATTCGGCAGTTCTTC.

This rearrangement joins TRBV11-2 to TRBJ2-7; TRBD2 aligns across 7 bases. V lost 6 bases to trimming and J lost 3 bases; unmatched junction nucleotides: 8. CDR3 size: 14 residues. Germline V gene data show CDR1 as SGHAT and CDR2 as FQNNGV. CDR3 coding DNA: TGTGCCAGCAGTGGAATAGCGGGTTACTACGAGCAGTACTTC. Protein: CASSGIAGYYEQYF.

The chain carries TRBV6-6 and TRBJ1-1; no definite D call. V was clipped by 5 bases and J by 8 bases, with 12 bases between them. This CDR3 is 12 amino acids long. CDR1 is MNHNY and CDR2 is SVGAGI in the germline V gene (reference sequence). The CDR3 region is CASSRRSGEAFF. The CDR3 bases are TGTGCCAGCAGTCGACGGTCGGGCGAAGCTTTCTTT.

The table lists this clone with a few counts. The chain employs TRBV9 and TRBJ2-3; D might be TRBD1 (6 bases). Germline V CDR1 and CDR2: SGDLS, YYNGEE. CDR3 size: 14 residues. V lost 7 bases and J 7 bases, leaving 19 bases between the germline ends. The CDR3 nucleotides are TGTGCCAGCTCTACGGGACAAGAGGTACATACGCAGTATTTT. This gives the protein CASSTGQEVHTQYF.

The chain links TRBV19 to TRBJ2-5; TRBD1 might be the D (6 bases). V was clipped by 4 bases and J by 7 bases, with 16 bases between them. Germline CDR1 LNHDA, CDR2 SQIVND (reference sequence). The CDR3 runs to 14 residues. The CDR3 nucleotides are TGTGCCAGTAGTACGAACAGGGAGCCGAGGACCCAGTACTTC. Encoded protein: CASSTNREPRTQYF.

A single count supports this clone. The chain carries TRBV27 and TRBJ1-5; 7 nucleotides match TRBD1. The germline V gene has CDR1 MNHEY and CDR2 SMNVEV (reference sequence). This CDR3 has 15 amino acids. V trimming: 5 bases; J trimming: 6 bases; junction bases outside the gene matches: 10. The CDR3 DNA is TGTGCCAGCAGTCCTACAAACAGGGGTCCTCAGCCCCAGCATTTT. Translating it yields CASSPTNRGPQPQHF.

The V gene is TRBV7-9, the J gene TRBJ2-2; no definite D call. With 5 bases removed from V and 4 bases from J, the gap between germline ends came to 11 bases. Germline CDR1 and CDR2: SEHNR and FQNEAQ (reference sequence). This CDR3 has 14 amino acids. The CDR3 loop reads CASSPDLGTGELFF. CDR3 DNA: TGTGCCAGCAGCCCTGATCTGGGCACCGGGGAGCTGTTTTTT.

The chain recombines TRBV30 with TRBJ2-1, with 9 bases fitting TRBD2. Trimming removed 1 base from V and 6 bases from J; junction bases left unmatched: 7. The germline V gene has CDR1 GTSNPN and CDR2 SVGIG (reference sequence). The CDR3 totals 15 residues. Written as DNA, the CDR3 is TGTGCCTGGAGTGCCGGGACTAGCCGAAGCAATGAGCAGTTCTTC. Amino acid sequence: CAWSAGTSRSNEQFF.

V is TRBV18 and J is TRBJ2-1; TRBD2 agrees at 10 bases. CDR3 size: 15 residues. Unmatched junction bases numbered 11, after V lost 7 bases and J lost 8 bases. The germline V gene encodes CDR1 KGHSH and CDR2 LQKENI. The CDR3 region is CASCTGLAGVDEQFF. CDR3 coding DNA: TGTGCCAGCTGCACCGGTCTAGCGGGAGTAGATGAGCAGTTCTTC.

This clone was seen just once. V and J are TRBV5-1 and TRBJ2-1, with 12 nucleotides matching TRBD2. CDR3 length: 15 amino acids. With V trimmed by 2 bases and J by 6 bases, 3 bases remained unmatched. Germline V gene sequence: CDR1 SGHRS, CDR2 YFSETQ. CDR3 loop: CASSFRLAGVNEQFF. The CDR3 coding sequence is TGCGCCAGCAGCTTTAGACTAGCGGGAGTCAATGAGCAGTTCTTC.

The CDR3 DNA reads TGTGCCAGCAACACAAGAGGGGGGAGGGAGACCCAGTACTTC. Amino acid sequence: CASNTRGGRETQYF. The chain joins TRBV6-1 to TRBJ2-5; either TRBD1 or TRBD2 may fit D (6 bases each). V was trimmed by 7 bases and J by 5 bases, leaving 17 bases between them. The CDR3 consists of 14 residues. Germline V CDR1 and CDR2: MNHNS, SASEGT.

V gene TRBV9 combines with J gene TRBJ2-3, with D perhaps given as TRBD1 or TRBD2 (5 bases each). The CDR3 has 17 amino acids. V gave up 3 bases and J gave up 0 bases, with 17 bases separating them. From germline, CDR1 is SGDLS and CDR2 YYNGEE. CDR3 bases: TGTGCCAGCAGCGCCAAACGTTGGGACCTTAGCACAGATACGCAGTATTTT. Encoded protein: CASSAKRWDLSTDTQYF.

This rearrangement joins TRBV6-5 to TRBJ2-2; 10 bases agree with TRBD2. Germline values: CDR1 MNHEY, CDR2 SVGAGI. After removal of 3 bases from V and 6 bases from J, the junction contained 7 bases not matched to a gene. The CDR3 has 16 residues. Written as DNA, the CDR3 is TGTGCCAGCAGTTATTCCCCAGCGGGAGGGGCCGGGGAGCTGTTTTTT. It is translated as CASSYSPAGGAGELFF.

The V gene is TRBV7-9, the J gene TRBJ2-1; weak D call: TRBD2 (6 bases). V lost 2 bases, J lost 0 bases, and 11 bases lay in between. The CDR3 contains 16 residues. CDR1 and CDR2 from the germline V gene are SEHNR and FQNEAQ (reference sequence). The CDR3 spells CASSLYVGSSYNEQFF. The DNA for the CDR3 is TGTGCCAGCAGCTTATACGTCGGGAGCTCCTACAATGAGCAGTTCTTC.

This chain links TRBV7-9 with TRBJ2-2, with a weak D call TRBD1 (5 bases). V was clipped by 5 bases and J by 7 bases, with 17 bases between them. The CDR3 loop spans 15 amino acids. Germline V gives CDR1 SEHNR, CDR2 FQNEAQ (reference sequence). For the CDR3, the DNA is TGTGCCAGCAGCGGGGCCCCTCTAAGCATCGGGGAGCTGTTTTTT. Amino acid sequence: CASSGAPLSIGELFF.